This T cell receptor beta chain was sequenced for a study of cytomegalovirus exposure and HLA in healthy donors. This CDR3 is built from 16 residues. In germline, CDR1 is SQVTM, CDR2 ANQGSEA. The V and J ends lost 1 base and 3 bases respectively, with 19 bases between them. Measured with immunoSEQ multiplex PCR; TCRdb has only the in-frame clones, and not every one. Here the sample spans 160,000 or so clones, more than 75% being singletons. A word on this clone: Additional DNA sequences in this sample encode the identical CDR3.

The chain has TRBV29-1 and TRBJ2-7, with a weak D call TRBD2 (7 bases). Material for sequencing was PBMCs. The TCR sequence derives from a man aged 18-30 years in good health and CMV-seronegative. CDR3 sequence reads: CSVEGGASGSSYEQYF. CDR3 coding DNA: TGCAGCGTTGAAGGGGGGGCTAGCGGTTCAAGCTACGAGCAGTACTTC.